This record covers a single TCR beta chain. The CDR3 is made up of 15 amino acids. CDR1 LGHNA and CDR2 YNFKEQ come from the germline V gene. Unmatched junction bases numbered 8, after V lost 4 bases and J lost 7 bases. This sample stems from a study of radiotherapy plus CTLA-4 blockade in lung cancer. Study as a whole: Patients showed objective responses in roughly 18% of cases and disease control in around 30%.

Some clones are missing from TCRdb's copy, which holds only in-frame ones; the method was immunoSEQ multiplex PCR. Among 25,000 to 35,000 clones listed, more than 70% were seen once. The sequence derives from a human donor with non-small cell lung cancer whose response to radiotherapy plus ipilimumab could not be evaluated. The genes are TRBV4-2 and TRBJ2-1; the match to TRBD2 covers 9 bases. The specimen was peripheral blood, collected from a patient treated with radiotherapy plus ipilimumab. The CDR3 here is CASSLSGSLGNEQFF. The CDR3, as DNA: TGTGCCAGCAGCCTTAGCGGGAGTCTAGGGAATGAGCAGTTCTTC.